This TCR beta chain was found in a study of T cells after somatic rescue of genetic block. This clone was recorded once. Data came from immunoSEQ multiplex PCR; TCRdb stores just in-frame clones and leaves some out. The table includes 95,000 to 120,000 clones, approximately 90% detected once. Per the germline V gene, CDR1 is SGDLS and CDR2 is YYNGEE. The CDR3 spans 15 residues. V was clipped by 4 bases and J by 5 bases; unmatched bases: 8. This sequence was found in a woman under 30. The chain joins TRBV9 to TRBJ2-5; the match to TRBD1 covers 10 bases. Source material: peripheral blood mononuclear cells (PBMCs). CDR3 bases: TGTGCCAGCAGCAACAAACTGGACAGGGGGGAGACCCAGTACTTC. Its translation: CASSNKLDRGETQYF.